The 28 T cell receptor beta chains in this list originate from one sample, sequenced in a study of shared clonotypes between healthy human individuals. Profiling relied on immunoSEQ multiplex PCR, and the TCRdb table lists in-frame clones only, not all of them. The table includes around 2.1 million clones, more than 90% detected once. The sequencing sample was made of naive CD4+ T cells sorted from blood. This sample's subset: CD45RA+ positively selected. These receptors all come from a man aged 18 to 30 in good health.

Remarks on this clone: The same CDR3 is also encoded by other DNA sequences in this sample. V is TRBV7-2 and J is TRBJ2-7; no clear D. V was cut by 5 bases and J by 3 bases, with 5 bases left in between. Germline CDR1 SGHTA, CDR2 FQGNSA. CDR3 size: 11 residues. CDR3 in DNA: TGTGCCAGCAGCCTGAACTACGAGCAGTACTTC. Amino acids: CASSLNYEQYF.

This rearrangement joins TRBV6-6 to TRBJ2-3; 16 bases are a match to TRBD2. Looked up from germline, CDR1 is MNHNY and CDR2 is SVGAGI (reference sequence). CDR3 length: 15 residues. V lost 6 bases, J lost 6 bases, and 3 bases stayed unmatched. The CDR3 sequence: CASSLGLAGGDTQYF. The DNA of the CDR3 is TGTGCCAGCAGCTTGGGACTAGCGGGAGGGGATACGCAGTATTTT.

About this clone: The same CDR3 arises from other DNA sequences in this sample as well. The chain carries TRBV5-1 and TRBJ2-1; 8 nucleotides align to TRBD2. Germline values: CDR1 SGHRS, CDR2 YFSETQ. Trimming took 4 bases from V and 7 from J; bases not matched to a gene: 4. CDR3 length: 13 amino acids. CDR3 nucleotides: TGCGCCAGCAGCCTTGGACTAGCTAATGAGCAGTTCTTC. Residues: CASSLGLANEQFF.

J is TRBJ2-7 and V is TRBV6-1, with 10 bases fitting TRBD1. There are 15 residues in the CDR3. CDR1 is MNHNS and CDR2 is SASEGT in the germline V gene. With 5 bases clipped from V and 2 bases from J, the junction kept 6 bases outside the gene matches. In DNA form, the CDR3 reads TGTGCCAGCAGTAGGCACGGGACAGGGGCCTACGAGCAGTACTTC. Protein sequence: CASSRHGTGAYEQYF.

This chain uses TRBV7-2 with TRBJ1-1; 11 bases map to TRBD1. The CDR3 is 14 amino acids. V lost 5 bases and J lost 3; bases outside the gene matches: 2. The germline gives CDR1 SGHTA, CDR2 FQGNSA. CDR3 sequence reads: CASSRGQGDTEAFF. CDR3 in DNA: TGTGCCAGCAGCCGGGGACAGGGGGACACTGAAGCTTTCTTT. The full variable domain, with the rest looked up from reference TRBV7-2 and TRBJ1-1, is GAGVSQSPSNKVTEKGKDVELRCDPISGHTALYWYRQSLGQGLEFLIYFQGNSAPDKSGLPSDRFSAERTGGSVSTLTIQRTQQEDSAVYLCASSRGQGDTEAFFGQGTRLTVV.

This rearrangement joins TRBV9 to TRBJ2-3, with D perhaps given as TRBD1 or TRBD2 (6 bases each). The CDR3 totals 16 residues. V was cut by 0 bases and J by 5 bases, with 16 bases left in between. CDR1 and CDR2 (germline): SGDLS, YYNGEE. The CDR3 spells CASSVGRGAGRDTQYF. The CDR3 DNA follows: TGTGCCAGCAGCGTAGGAAGGGGGGCAGGGCGAGATACGCAGTATTTT.

The chain employs TRBV5-1 and TRBJ1-1; weak D call: TRBD1 (5 bases). Germline V CDR1 and CDR2: SGHRS, YFSETQ. The CDR3 totals 13 residues. V lost 6 bases, J lost 1 base, and 10 bases lay in between. Here the CDR3 DNA reads TGCGCCAGCACCCGACAGCCGAACACTGAAGCTTTCTTT. Amino acids: CASTRQPNTEAFF.

The chain links TRBV28 to TRBJ1-4; D is unclear. The germline gives CDR1 MDHEN, CDR2 SYDVKM. The CDR3 consists of 14 residues. Trimming cost V 2 bases and J 4 bases, with 8 bases left between them. CDR3 protein: CASSLGPINEKLFF. The CDR3 nucleotides read TGTGCCAGCAGTTTAGGCCCGATTAATGAAAAACTGTTTTTT.

This rearrangement joins TRBV6-5 to TRBJ1-2, with TRBD1 matching 9 bases. The CDR3 extends over 13 amino acids. The germline V gene has CDR1 MNHEY and CDR2 SVGAGI. The V segment lost 10 bases and the J segment 5 bases; nucleotides outside the gene matches: 8. CDR3 protein: CATYRGRFYGYTF. CDR3 sequence (DNA): TGTGCCACCTACAGGGGGCGGTTTTATGGCTACACCTTC.

J is TRBJ1-4 and V is TRBV28, with D uncertain. CDR1 MDHEN and CDR2 SYDVKM come from the germline V gene. There are 15 residues in the CDR3. The V and J ends lost 6 bases and 7 bases respectively, with 18 bases between them. CDR3 in DNA: TGTGCCAGCAGCCCCGGTGGCAGTTGGGGTGAAAAACTGTTTTTT. As protein: CASSPGGSWGEKLFF.

V is TRBV6-1 and J is TRBJ1-2, with 9 bases that match TRBD1. Trimming removed 1 base from V and 4 bases from J; junction bases left unmatched: 4. This CDR3 contains 15 residues. The germline V gene encodes CDR1 MNHNS and CDR2 SASEGT. The CDR3 sequence is CASSEGGQGGYGYTF. The CDR3 DNA reads as TGTGCCAGCAGTGAAGGGGGACAGGGTGGCTATGGCTACACCTTC.

V gene TRBV14 combines with J gene TRBJ2-1; TRBD2 aligns across 11 bases. The CDR3 length is 17 residues. Germline CDR1 and CDR2: SGHDN and FVKESK. Trimming removed 4 bases from V and 6 bases from J; junction bases left unmatched: 11. This CDR3 reads CASSLPLAGGRANEQFF. CDR3 nucleotide sequence: TGTGCCAGCAGCCTACCTTTAGCGGGAGGGAGGGCCAATGAGCAGTTCTTC.

This rearrangement joins TRBV7-9 to TRBJ1-1, with a tentative D call TRBD1 (6 bases). The CDR3 is 14 residues long. The V and J ends lost 2 bases and 7 bases respectively, with 14 bases between them. Germline CDR1 SEHNR, CDR2 FQNEAQ (reference sequence). CDR3 residues: CASSLLGARVEAFF. CDR3 DNA sequence: TGTGCCAGCAGCTTACTGGGGGCAAGGGTTGAAGCTTTCTTT.

The V and J genes are TRBV7-2 and TRBJ2-1; D ambiguous. Germline CDR1 reads SGHTA; CDR2 reads FQGNSA. Trimming cost V 0 bases and J 9 bases, with 9 bases left between them. This CDR3 has 13 residues. CDR3 residues: CASSLAVAREQFF. CDR3 nucleotides: TGTGCCAGCAGCTTAGCCGTTGCCCGTGAGCAGTTCTTC. Variable domain in full (rest from reference TRBV7-2 and TRBJ2-1): GAGVSQSPSNKVTEKGKDVELRCDPISGHTALYWYRQSLGQGLEFLIYFQGNSAPDKSGLPSDRFSAERTGGSVSTLTIQRTQQEDSAVYLCASSLAVAREQFFGPGTRLTVL.

This chain connects TRBV19 to TRBJ2-5; 8 bases agree with TRBD2. Germline trimming cut 5 bases from V and 2 bases from J; bases unmatched to any gene: 7. CDR3 length: 15 residues. Germline loops: CDR1 LNHDA, CDR2 SQIVND (reference sequence). CDR3 amino acids: CASSQRERGQETQYF. CDR3 coding DNA: TGTGCCAGTAGTCAGCGGGAGAGGGGGCAAGAGACCCAGTACTTC.

The CDR3 sequence: CASGPAGSLETQYF. Here the CDR3 DNA reads TGTGCCAGCGGGCCGGCGGGGTCGTTAGAGACCCAGTACTTC. The chain uses TRBV28 and TRBJ2-5; maybe TRBD2 (6 bases). The CDR3 is 14 amino acids. V gave up 8 bases and J gave up 4 bases, with 17 bases separating them. Germline values: CDR1 MDHEN, CDR2 SYDVKM.

The gene calls are TRBV5-1 and TRBJ1-2; 9 nucleotides match TRBD1. Trimming removed 4 bases from V and 2 bases from J; junction bases left unmatched: 9. Per the germline V gene, CDR1 is SGHRS and CDR2 is YFSETQ. This CDR3 contains 16 residues. The CDR3 DNA follows: TGCGCCAGCAGCGACGACAGGGGGAGTGGGAACTATGGCTACACCTTC. Translated, it gives CASSDDRGSGNYGYTF.

The CDR3 region is CSVGQVNYGYTF. Written as DNA, the CDR3 is TGCAGCGTGGGACAGGTTAACTATGGCTACACCTTC. The chain joins TRBV29-1 to TRBJ1-2, with 8 bases identical to TRBD1. V was pared by 6 bases and J by 1 base, with 1 base of the junction left unmatched. CDR1 is SQVTM and CDR2 is ANQGSEA in the germline V gene. The CDR3 has 12 amino acids.

The V and J genes are TRBV4-1 and TRBJ2-2; 11 nucleotides align to TRBD2. J lost 6 bases, V lost 4 bases, and 10 bases had no gene match. The CDR3 length is 17 residues. Germline V gene lookup returns CDR1 MGHRA and CDR2 YSYEKL. CDR3 region: CASSRETSGKKAGELFF. CDR3 DNA sequence: TGCGCCAGCAGCCGGGAGACTAGCGGGAAAAAGGCCGGGGAGCTGTTTTTT.

The V call is TRBV30, the J call TRBJ2-1, with D possibly being TRBD1 (7 bases). The CDR3 runs 14 residues. Looked up from germline, CDR1 is GTSNPN and CDR2 is SVGIG (reference sequence). The ends were cut back, 2 bases at V and 3 bases at J, with 11 bases in the middle. The CDR3 nucleotides read TGTGCCTGGAGTCCCCAGGGGGGCTACAATGAGCAGTTCTTC. This codes for CAWSPQGGYNEQFF. The entire variable domain, with the rest obtained from reference TRBV30 and TRBJ2-1, is as follows: SQTIHQWPATLVQPVGSPLSLECTVEGTSNPNLYWYRQAAGRGLQLLFYSVGIGQISSEVPQNLSASRPQDRQFILSSKKLLLSDSGFYLCAWSPQGGYNEQFFGPGTRLTVL.

This chain joins TRBV18 and TRBJ2-7; D uncertain. Germline-derived CDR1 and CDR2 are KGHSH and LQKENI. V was trimmed by 3 bases and J by 2 bases, leaving 11 bases between them. The length of the CDR3 is 14 residues. The CDR3 reads CASSPNGYTYEQYF. The CDR3 region has the DNA TGTGCCAGCTCACCTAACGGATACACCTACGAGCAGTACTTC.

The gene calls are TRBV5-1 and TRBJ2-3; D unresolved. The CDR3 length is 14 residues. Trimming removed 0 bases at V and 5 bases at J, with 10 bases between. The germline CDR1 and CDR2 sequences are SGHRS and YFSETQ. The CDR3 nucleotides read TGCGCCAGCAGCTTGGCCCCGGTTGGAGATACGCAGTATTTT. As protein: CASSLAPVGDTQYF.

The chain joins TRBV6-1 to TRBJ2-5; D is ambiguous. V was clipped by 5 bases and J by 5 bases, with 6 bases between them. CDR3 length: 11 amino acids. Per germline, CDR1 MNHNS and CDR2 SASEGT. CDR3 in amino acids: CASSWSETQYF. The CDR3 DNA sequence: TGTGCCAGCAGTTGGTCGGAGACCCAGTACTTC.

The chain employs TRBV5-1 and TRBJ2-1; 9 bases match TRBD1. V lost 3 bases to trimming and J lost 6 bases; unmatched junction nucleotides: 7. Germline values: CDR1 SGHRS, CDR2 YFSETQ. This CDR3 has 15 residues. In DNA, the CDR3 is TGCGCCAGCAGCTCGGGACAGGGTGATGGCAATGAGCAGTTCTTC. Its translation is CASSSGQGDGNEQFF.

The rearrangement links TRBV28 to TRBJ2-1, with TRBD2 as a possible D gene (5 bases). Germline loops: CDR1 MDHEN, CDR2 SYDVKM. Deletions cut 9 bases from V and 9 bases from J, with 15 bases between. CDR3 length equals 12 residues. CDR3 nucleotides: TGTGCCAGTCAACTAGTAAAACGTGAGCAGTTCTTC. It codes for CASQLVKREQFF.

This rearrangement joins TRBV6-6 to TRBJ2-7; 7 bases map to TRBD1. Germline CDR1 is MNHNY and CDR2 is SVGAGI (reference sequence). The ends lost 5 bases at V and 6 bases at J; junction bases unmatched: 10. The CDR3 is made up of 14 amino acids. The CDR3 region is CASSPQTGTSEQYF. In nucleotides, the CDR3 is TGTGCCAGCAGTCCTCAGACAGGGACGAGCGAGCAGTACTTC.

This chain connects TRBV6-6 to TRBJ1-1; no clear D gene. There are 16 residues in the CDR3. Per the germline V gene, CDR1 is MNHNY and CDR2 is SVGAGI (reference sequence). V dropped 2 bases and J dropped 0 bases, with 13 bases sitting between them. CDR3 residues: CASSYPGRGVNTEAFF. The CDR3 nucleotides read TGTGCCAGCAGTTACCCAGGCCGGGGAGTGAACACTGAAGCTTTCTTT.

The chain couples TRBV9 to TRBJ2-3; D is perhaps TRBD1 (6 bases). CDR3 size: 20 residues. Trimming cost V 4 bases and J 2 bases, with 29 bases left between them. Germline V CDR1 and CDR2: SGDLS, YYNGEE. The CDR3 is CASSPRRQGLPSSTTDTQYF. The CDR3 bases are TGTGCCAGCAGCCCCCGGCGGCAGGGGTTACCATCCTCCACCACAGATACGCAGTATTTT.